Listed here are 8 T cell receptor beta chains from one sample, sequenced in a study of T cells in localized non-small cell lung cancer. Assay used: immunoSEQ multiplex PCR; TCRdb lists only in-frame clones, some missing. The sample shows about 2,400 clones, 30% to 45% of them seen only once. The specimen comprised lung tumor tissue, sampled before any cancer treatment. The receptors derive from an older male donor with stage II squamous cell lung carcinoma.

This clone was picked up a small number of times. The chain is built from TRBV6-4 and TRBJ1-1; D ambiguous. The V end lost 7 bases, the J end lost 7 bases, and 10 bases lay between the germline ends. Germline assignment: CDR1 MRHNA and CDR2 SNTAGT. This CDR3 comprises 11 residues. The CDR3 bases are TGTGCCAGCACCCGCGGGGTTGAAGCTTTCTTT. As protein: CASTRGVEAFF.

This clone is judged medium-sized. This chain uses TRBV11-3 with TRBJ2-1; 10 positions match TRBD2. This CDR3 region has 15 residues. Germline values: CDR1 SGHNT, CDR2 YENEEA. With V trimmed by 4 bases and J by 7 bases, 7 bases remained unmatched. CDR3 in amino acids: CASSSSGREGNEQFF. The CDR3 DNA reads as TGTGCCAGCAGCTCTAGCGGGAGAGAAGGGAATGAGCAGTTCTTC.

This clone has only a few counts. The chain recombines TRBV25-1 with TRBJ2-2, with D maybe TRBD1 (5 bases). V was pared by 3 bases and J by 8 bases, with 16 bases between. Looked up from germline, CDR1 is MGHDK and CDR2 is SYGVNS. The CDR3 runs 15 residues. This CDR3 is CASSERTSVVGELFF. The DNA of the CDR3 is TGTGCCAGCAGTGAGAGGACATCGGTTGTAGGGGAGCTGTTTTTT. Filled out from reference TRBV25-1 and TRBJ2-2, the complete variable domain reads EADIYQTPRYLVIGTGKKITLECSQTMGHDKMYWYQQDPGMELHLIHYSYGVNSTEKGDLSSESTVSRIRTEHFPLTLESARPSHTSQYLCASSERTSVVGELFFGEGSRLTVL.

This clone has just a few counts. J is TRBJ2-3 and V is TRBV6-8; D is uncertain. CDR1 is MNHGY and CDR2 is SAAAGT in the germline V gene. This CDR3 region has 13 residues. V lost 0 bases to trimming and J lost 7 bases, with 8 bases between them. The CDR3 DNA is TGTGCCAGCAGTTACTCCTCTTACTATACGCAGTATTTT. This translates into CASSYSSYYTQYF.

This clone appeared a few times. The gene calls are TRBV27 and TRBJ1-1; D is uncertain. This CDR3 comprises 14 residues. Germline loops: CDR1 MNHEY, CDR2 SMNVEV (reference sequence). Deletions cut 2 bases from V and 0 bases from J, with 7 bases between. CDR3 sequence reads: CASSLGSLNTEAFF. The CDR3 nucleotides read TGTGCCAGCAGTTTAGGGAGTCTGAACACTGAAGCTTTCTTT.

This clone was recorded a few times. V gene TRBV30 combines with J gene TRBJ2-5; 10 positions agree with TRBD2. This CDR3 region has 16 residues. Germline CDR1 reads GTSNPN; CDR2 reads SVGIG (reference sequence). J was trimmed by 1 base and V by 3 bases; bases with no gene match: 8. The CDR3 protein is CAWSPISGGLQETQYF. CDR3 DNA: TGTGCCTGGAGCCCTATTAGCGGGGGGCTCCAAGAGACCCAGTACTTC.

This clone was observed a handful of times. The rearrangement links TRBV11-3 to TRBJ1-5; TRBD1 might be the D (6 bases). The ends were cut back, 4 bases at V and 5 bases at J, with 15 bases in the middle. The CDR3 runs to 15 residues. The germline V gene encodes CDR1 SGHNT and CDR2 YENEEA. Written as DNA, the CDR3 is TGTGCCAGCAGCTCAACAGAGGGGGGCCATCAGCCCCAGCATTTT. Encoded protein: CASSSTEGGHQPQHF.

The rearrangement links TRBV29-1 to TRBJ2-1; 8 positions match TRBD2. From germline, CDR1 is SQVTM and CDR2 ANQGSEA. The trim removed 6 bases at V and 9 bases at J, leaving 13 bases unmatched. The CDR3 totals 14 residues. The CDR3 DNA is TGCAGCGTCGGGCCCGGGAGGGCTAATTCTGAGCAGTTCTTC. Its protein is CSVGPGRANSEQFF.